The entry that follows covers one T cell receptor (beta chain) sequence. Antigen unknown. Primers for the PCR totalled 60 Vbeta and 13 Jbeta. The table came from immunoSEQ multiplex PCR; TCRdb's copy has only in-frame clones and leaves some out. The sample has 270,000 or so clones, roughly 88% seen once. This sample is part of a study of cytomegalovirus exposure and HLA in healthy donors. Study-level background: Most donors, around 81% of a few hundred genotyped, fell in the Caucasian-associated ancestry cluster. Overall study findings and caveats: In vitro checks showed that three CMV-associated chains really do target CMV antigens. A link between a missense DCLRE1C variant and TCR beta V- and J-gene trimming emerged from a later analysis. As a later analysis revealed, most CMV-associated TCR beta chains appeared HLA-restricted.

CDR1 SGDLS and CDR2 YYNGEE come from the germline V gene. The CDR3 sequence is 15 residues long. The ends lost 3 bases at V and 6 bases at J; junction bases unmatched: 5. The chain carries TRBV9 and TRBJ2-1, with 11 bases fitting TRBD2. Material for sequencing was PBMCs. The origin of this receptor is a man in his forties in good health and CMV-seropositive. CDR3 protein: CASSAAGTSGNEQFF. Written as DNA, the CDR3 is TGTGCCAGCAGCGCCGCCGGGACTAGCGGCAATGAGCAGTTCTTC.